In its sample, the clone carrying this T cell receptor (beta chain) was seen many times. The antigen is undetermined. The data originate from a study of neurological immune-mediated disorders. Study findings and constraints: Private repertoires in all groups were suggested, as expanded clones shared no CDR3 amino acid sequences across subjects. One related-CDR3 cluster, identified by phylogenetic grouping, held the repertoires of 18 of 34 multiple sclerosis patients and was a possible signature. The highest TCR clonal expansion occurred in HTLV-1-associated myelopathy; multiple sclerosis fell below healthy controls.

The cDNA was synthesized by 5'RACE incorporating 10-nucleotide random UMIs. TCRdb reprocessed the 5' RACE reads with MiXCR, giving one entry per CDR3 protein. The sample includes about 46,000 distinct CDR3 sequences, less than 4% of them seen just once. Germline V gene data show CDR1 as SGHVS and CDR2 as FQNEAQ. The CDR3 length is 14 residues. Trimming removed 5 bases from V and 2 bases from J, with 12 bases in between. The clonotype was recovered from a woman between 50 and 59 years old with multiple sclerosis. The sample taken for sequencing was PBMCs. V gene TRBV7-8 combines with J gene TRBJ2-5, with D perhaps TRBD2 (6 bases). CDR3 nucleotides: TGTGCCAGCAGCCTCGGGACTGTACAAGAGACCCAGTACTTC. Translated: CASSLGTVQETQYF.